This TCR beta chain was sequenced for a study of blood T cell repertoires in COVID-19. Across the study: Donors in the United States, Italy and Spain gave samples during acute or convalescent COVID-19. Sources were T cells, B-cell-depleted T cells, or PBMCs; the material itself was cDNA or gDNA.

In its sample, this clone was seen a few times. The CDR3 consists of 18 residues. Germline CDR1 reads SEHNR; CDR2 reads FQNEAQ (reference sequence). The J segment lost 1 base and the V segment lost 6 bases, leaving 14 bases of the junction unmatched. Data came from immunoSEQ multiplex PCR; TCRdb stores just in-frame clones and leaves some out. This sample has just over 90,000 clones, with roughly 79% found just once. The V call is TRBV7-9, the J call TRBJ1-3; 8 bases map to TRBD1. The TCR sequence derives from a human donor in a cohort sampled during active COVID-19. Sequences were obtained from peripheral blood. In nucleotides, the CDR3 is TGTGCCAGCAGATTCGACAGGGGACGGGCCTGGTCTGGAAACACCATATATTTT. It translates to CASRFDRGRAWSGNTIYF.